The subject of this entry is one TCR beta chain. Ten or more counts support this clonotype. Its recognized antigen is unknown. No much larger clone is present one base from it, and per-base qualities are unavailable. Measured from the cysteine to the phenylalanine, the CDR3 is 12 residues long. Left in the record is the CDR3 DNA by itself, 36 bases read in frame from the first base. From the germline V gene (reference sequence), CDR1 is SGHKS and CDR2 is YYEKEE. The V end loses 5 bases and the J end loses 3 bases, and a stretch of 8 bases separates them. The library was prepared using PCR. The data were produced on an Illumina HiSeq 2500. To normalize quantification of the TCRbeta repertoire, the TCR libraries were built with molecular barcoding that relied on unique molecular identifiers. The public reads were reanalyzed by TCRdb: fastp trimming at Q25, MiXCR alignment, in-frame beta chains only. Rows with one shared CDR3 protein collapse into an entry with the most common genes and DNA. The sample data list roughly 590,000 distinct CDR3 sequences, and 16% of these were observed just once. 0.85% to 1.3% of the sample goes to the ten largest clones.

The data are from a study of T-cell reconstitution after alpha-beta-depleted transplantation in children (TCRdb year 2016). Background for the entire study: Using TCR repertoire profiling, the study quantitatively followed how T-cell immune reconstitution unfolded in children after TCRalphabeta/CD19-depleted allogeneic hematopoietic cell transplantation.

The sequences come from PBMCs from the stem cell graft donor, collected from the stem cell graft. The V gene is TRBV5-5 and the J gene is TRBJ2-5, with no confidently assigned D gene. The clonotype comes from a human donor who donated a stem cell graft to a child with acute myeloid leukemia. The CDR3 here reads CASSLTKETQYF. DNA sequence: TGTGCCAGCAGTCTTACAAAAGAGACCCAGTACTTC.